This T cell receptor (beta chain) appears in the sequencing data of a study of human T cells and chemical hapten exposure. Whole-study results and caveats: Alopecia was present in the donors, so their immune response may differ from healthy people's.

This clonotype appeared many times. Its target is not known. The V end lost 3 bases, the J end lost 9 bases, and 12 bases lay between the germline ends. CDR1 KGHSH and CDR2 LQKENI come from the germline V gene. The CDR3 spans 13 residues. Time point given: patch test 2, 6 weeks after DPC sensitization. Treatment indicated: therapeutic diphenylcyclopropenone sensitization with weekly scalp DPC. Alopecia patients deemed DPC-suitable, aged 18 to 70, excluding pregnancy. Individual cDNA molecules had unique molecular identifiers attached to them by the library. TCRdb fed the RACE reads into MiXCR, producing one record per CDR3 protein. Of about 40,000 distinct CDR3 sequences listed, about 3.5% are singletons.

This receptor was taken from a man aged 35 to 55 with alopecia areata. Some clones in this sample may be carry-over from other donors' samples. The source material was whole blood, sampled in connection with sensitization to the hapten diphenylcyclopropenone (DPC). The chain combines TRBV18 with TRBJ2-1; D gene uncertain. The chain's CDR3 is CASSPGTGLEQFF. The CDR3 coding sequence is TGTGCCAGCTCACCTGGAACCGGGCTTGAGCAGTTCTTC.